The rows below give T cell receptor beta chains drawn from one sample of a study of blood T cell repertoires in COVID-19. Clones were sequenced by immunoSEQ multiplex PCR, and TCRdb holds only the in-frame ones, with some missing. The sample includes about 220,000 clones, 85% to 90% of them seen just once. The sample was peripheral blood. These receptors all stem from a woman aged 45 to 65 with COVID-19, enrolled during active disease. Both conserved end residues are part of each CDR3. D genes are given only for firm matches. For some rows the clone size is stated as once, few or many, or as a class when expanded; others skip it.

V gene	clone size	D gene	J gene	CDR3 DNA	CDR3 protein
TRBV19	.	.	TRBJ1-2	TGTGCCAGTAGTGAACTACAGGGTGCTAACTATGGCTACACCTTC	CASSELQGANYGYTF
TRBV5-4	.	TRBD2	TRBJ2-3	TGTGCCAGCAGCTTGCTAGCGGGGCGAACAGATACGCAGTATTTT	CASSLLAGRTDTQYF
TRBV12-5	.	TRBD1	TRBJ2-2	TGTGCTAGTTCGCGACAGGGAGTGGTGAACACCGGGGAGCTGTTTTTT	CASSRQGVVNTGELFF
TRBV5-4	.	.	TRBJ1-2	TGTGCCAGCAGCTTCTATATCGGGGATGGCTACACCTTC	CASSFYIGDGYTF
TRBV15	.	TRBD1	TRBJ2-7	TGTGCCACCAGCGTGGGACAGACCTACGAGCAGTACTTC	CATSVGQTYEQYF
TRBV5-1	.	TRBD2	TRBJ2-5	TGCGCCAGTAGCGGGGGGGCCGAGACCCAGTACTTC	CASSGGAETQYF
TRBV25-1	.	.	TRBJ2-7	TGTGCCAGCAGTGAGTCCGGGACTTTCCCATACGAGCAGTACTTC	CASSESGTFPYEQYF
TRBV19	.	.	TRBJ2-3	TGTGCCAGTACCAGGACAGCCCAGACTAGCACAGATACGCAGTATTTT	CASTRTAQTSTDTQYF
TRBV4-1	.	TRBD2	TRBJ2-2	TGCGCCAGCAGCCAAGATTCCCTAGCGGGGGGGCCCGACACCGGGGAGCTGTTTTTT	CASSQDSLAGGPDTGELFF
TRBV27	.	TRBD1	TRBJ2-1	TGTGCCAGCAGTTTTCATCCGGGACAGTTGAATGAGCAGTTCTTC	CASSFHPGQLNEQFF
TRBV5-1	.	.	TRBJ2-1	TGCGCCAGCAGCTTGGCCTGGACAGAGAACAATGAGCAGTTCTTC	CASSLAWTENNEQFF
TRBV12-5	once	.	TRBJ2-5	TGTGCTAGTGGTTCGGCTGTGGGGGCCGCATCCGAGACCCAGTACTTC	CASGSAVGAASETQYF
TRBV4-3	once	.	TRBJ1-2	TGCGCCAGCAGCCATGGGGCAGGGAACTATGGCTACACCTTC	CASSHGAGNYGYTF
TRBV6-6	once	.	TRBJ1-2	TGTGCCAGCAGTTACGGGGAGAATGGCTACACCTTC	CASSYGENGYTF
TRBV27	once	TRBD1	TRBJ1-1	TGTGCCAGCAGGGGACAGGGCAGGCAAACTGAAGCTTTCTTT	CASRGQGRQTEAFF